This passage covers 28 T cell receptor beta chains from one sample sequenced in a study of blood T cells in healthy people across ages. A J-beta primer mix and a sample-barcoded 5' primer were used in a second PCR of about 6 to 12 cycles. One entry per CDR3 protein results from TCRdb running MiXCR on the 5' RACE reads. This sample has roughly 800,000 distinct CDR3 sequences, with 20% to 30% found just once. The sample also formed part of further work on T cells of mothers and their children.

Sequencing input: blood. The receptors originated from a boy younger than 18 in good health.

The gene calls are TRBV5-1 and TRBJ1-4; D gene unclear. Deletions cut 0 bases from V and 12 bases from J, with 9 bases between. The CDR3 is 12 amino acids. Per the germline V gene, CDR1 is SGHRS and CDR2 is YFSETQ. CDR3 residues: CASSLVWGELFF. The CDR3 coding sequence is TGCGCCAGCAGCTTGGTGTGGGGAGAACTGTTTTTT.

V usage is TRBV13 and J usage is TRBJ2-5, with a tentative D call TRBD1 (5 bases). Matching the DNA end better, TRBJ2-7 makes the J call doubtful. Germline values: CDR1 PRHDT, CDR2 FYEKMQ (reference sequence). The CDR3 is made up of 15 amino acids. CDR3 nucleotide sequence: TGTGCCAGCAGCTTAACGGCAGGGATTCCCTACGAGCAGTACTTC. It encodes CASSLTAGIPYEQYF.

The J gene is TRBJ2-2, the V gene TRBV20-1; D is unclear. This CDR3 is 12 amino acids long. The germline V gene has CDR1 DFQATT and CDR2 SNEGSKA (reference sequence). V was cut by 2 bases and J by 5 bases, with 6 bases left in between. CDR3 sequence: CSARPGTGELFF. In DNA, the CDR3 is TGCAGTGCTAGACCTGGGACCGGGGAGCTGTTTTTT.

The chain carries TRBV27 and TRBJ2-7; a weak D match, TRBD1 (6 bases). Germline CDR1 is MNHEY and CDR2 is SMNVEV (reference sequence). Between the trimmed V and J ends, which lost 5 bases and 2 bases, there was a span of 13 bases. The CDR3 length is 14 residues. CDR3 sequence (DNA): TGTGCCAGCAGTCCAGGGACAATCCCCTACGAGCAGTACTTC. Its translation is CASSPGTIPYEQYF.

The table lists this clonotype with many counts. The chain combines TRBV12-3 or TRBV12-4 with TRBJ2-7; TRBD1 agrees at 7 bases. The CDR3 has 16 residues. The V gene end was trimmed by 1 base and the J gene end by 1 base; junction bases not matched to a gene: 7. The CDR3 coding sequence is TGTGCCAGCAGTTTAGGACAAGAGGGGGCATCCTACGAGCAGTACTTC. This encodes CASSLGQEGASYEQYF.

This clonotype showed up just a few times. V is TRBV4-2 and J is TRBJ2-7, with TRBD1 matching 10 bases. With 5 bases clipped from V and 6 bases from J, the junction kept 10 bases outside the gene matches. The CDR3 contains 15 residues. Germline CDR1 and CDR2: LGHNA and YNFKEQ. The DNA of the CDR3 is TGTGCCAGCAGCGAACCCGCGGGACAGGGGATCGAGCAGTACTTC. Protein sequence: CASSEPAGQGIEQYF.

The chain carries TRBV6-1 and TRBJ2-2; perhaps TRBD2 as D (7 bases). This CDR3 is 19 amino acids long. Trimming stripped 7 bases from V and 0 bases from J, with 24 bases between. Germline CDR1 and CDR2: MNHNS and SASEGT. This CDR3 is CASTPTVGAGAPNTGELFF. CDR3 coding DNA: TGTGCCAGCACCCCTACCGTTGGCGCGGGGGCTCCGAACACCGGGGAGCTGTTTTTT.

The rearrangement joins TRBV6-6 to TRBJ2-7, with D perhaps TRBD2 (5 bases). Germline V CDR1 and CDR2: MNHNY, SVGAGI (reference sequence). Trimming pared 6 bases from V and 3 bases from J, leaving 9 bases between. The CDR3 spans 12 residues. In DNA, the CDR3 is TGTGCCAGCAGGGACGGGGTCTACGAGCAGTACTTC. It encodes CASRDGVYEQYF.

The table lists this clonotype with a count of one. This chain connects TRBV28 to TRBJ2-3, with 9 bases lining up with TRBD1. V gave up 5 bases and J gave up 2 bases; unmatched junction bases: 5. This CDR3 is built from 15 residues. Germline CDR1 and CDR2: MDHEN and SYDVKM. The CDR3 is CASSNRGLDTDTQYF. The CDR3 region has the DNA TGTGCCAGCAGTAACAGGGGGCTCGACACAGATACGCAGTATTTT.

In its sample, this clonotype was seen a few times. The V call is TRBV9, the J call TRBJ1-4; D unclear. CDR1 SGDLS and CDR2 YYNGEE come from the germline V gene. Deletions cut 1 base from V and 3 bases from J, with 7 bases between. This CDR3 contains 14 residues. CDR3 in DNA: TGTGCCAGCAGCGTACGGGCGTCTAATGAAAAACTGTTTTTT. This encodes CASSVRASNEKLFF.

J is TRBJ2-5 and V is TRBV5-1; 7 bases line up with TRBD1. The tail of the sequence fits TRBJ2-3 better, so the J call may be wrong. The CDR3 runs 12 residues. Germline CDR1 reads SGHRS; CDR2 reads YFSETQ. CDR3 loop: CASSPPGQTQYF. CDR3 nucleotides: TGCGCCAGCAGCCCCCCGGGACAGACGCAGTATTTT.

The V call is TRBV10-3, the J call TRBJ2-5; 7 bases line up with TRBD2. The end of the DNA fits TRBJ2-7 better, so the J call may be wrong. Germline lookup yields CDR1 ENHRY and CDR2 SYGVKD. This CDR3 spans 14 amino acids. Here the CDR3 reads CATGKSLADYEQYF. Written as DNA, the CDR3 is TGTGCCACCGGAAAGAGCCTAGCGGACTACGAGCAGTACTTC.

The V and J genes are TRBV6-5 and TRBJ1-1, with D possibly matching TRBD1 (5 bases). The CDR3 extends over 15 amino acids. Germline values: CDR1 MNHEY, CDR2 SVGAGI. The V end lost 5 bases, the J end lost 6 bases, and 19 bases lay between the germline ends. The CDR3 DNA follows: TGTGCCAGCAGTCAACTTGGGGCCCCTAGGGCTGAAGCTTTCTTT. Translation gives CASSQLGAPRAEAFF.

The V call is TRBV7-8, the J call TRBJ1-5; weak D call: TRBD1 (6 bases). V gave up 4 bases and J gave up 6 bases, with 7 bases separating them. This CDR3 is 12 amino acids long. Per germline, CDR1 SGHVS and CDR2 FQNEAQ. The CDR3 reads CASSSGVQPQHF. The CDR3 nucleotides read TGTGCCAGCAGCTCAGGGGTTCAGCCCCAGCATTTT.

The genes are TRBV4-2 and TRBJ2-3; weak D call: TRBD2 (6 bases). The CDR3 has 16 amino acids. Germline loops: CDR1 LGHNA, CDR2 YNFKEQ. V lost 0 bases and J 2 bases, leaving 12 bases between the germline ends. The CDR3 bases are TGTGCCAGCAGCCAAGATCGCGGGGACCCCACAGATACGCAGTATTTT. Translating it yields CASSQDRGDPTDTQYF.

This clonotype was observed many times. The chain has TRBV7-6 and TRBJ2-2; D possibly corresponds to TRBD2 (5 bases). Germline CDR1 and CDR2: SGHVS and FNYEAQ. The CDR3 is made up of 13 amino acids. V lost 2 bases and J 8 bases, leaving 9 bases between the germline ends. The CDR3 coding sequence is TGTGCCAGCAGCTTAAGCGGCGGAGGGGAGCTGTTTTTT. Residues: CASSLSGGGELFF.

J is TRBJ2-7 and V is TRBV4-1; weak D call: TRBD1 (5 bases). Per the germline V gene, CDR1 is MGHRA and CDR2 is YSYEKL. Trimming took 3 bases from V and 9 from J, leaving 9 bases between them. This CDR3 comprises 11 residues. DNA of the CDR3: TGCGCCAGCAGCCACCAGGGTGGGCAGTACTTC. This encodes CASSHQGGQYF.

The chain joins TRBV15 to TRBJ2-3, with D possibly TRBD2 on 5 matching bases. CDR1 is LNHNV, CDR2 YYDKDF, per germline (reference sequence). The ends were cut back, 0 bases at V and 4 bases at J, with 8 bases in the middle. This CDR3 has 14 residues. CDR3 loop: CATSRDGSADTQYF. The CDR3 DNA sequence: TGTGCCACCAGCAGAGACGGTAGCGCAGATACGCAGTATTTT. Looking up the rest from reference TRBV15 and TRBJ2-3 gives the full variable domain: DAMVIQNPRYQVTQFGKPVTLSCSQTLNHNVMYWYQQKSSQAPKLLFHYYDKDFNNEADTPDNFQSRRPNTSFCFLDIRSPGLGDTAMYLCATSRDGSADTQYFGPGTRLTVL.

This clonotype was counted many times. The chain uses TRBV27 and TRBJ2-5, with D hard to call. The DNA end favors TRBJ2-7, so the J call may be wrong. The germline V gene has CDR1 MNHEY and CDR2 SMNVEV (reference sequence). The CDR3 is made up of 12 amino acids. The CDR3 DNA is TGTGCCAGCAGTTTACTAGGTGGCGAGCAGTACTTC. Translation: CASSLLGGEQYF.

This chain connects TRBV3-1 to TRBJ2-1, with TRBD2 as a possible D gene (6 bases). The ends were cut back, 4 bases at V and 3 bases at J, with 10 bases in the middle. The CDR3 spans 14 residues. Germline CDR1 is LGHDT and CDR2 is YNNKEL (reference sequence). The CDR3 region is CASSLSGVYNEQFF. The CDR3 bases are TGTGCCAGCAGCCTTTCGGGGGTCTACAATGAGCAGTTCTTC.

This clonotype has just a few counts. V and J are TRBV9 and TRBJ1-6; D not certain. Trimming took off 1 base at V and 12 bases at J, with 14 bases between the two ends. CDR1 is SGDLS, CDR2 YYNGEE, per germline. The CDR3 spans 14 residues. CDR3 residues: CASSVTLGIGPLHF. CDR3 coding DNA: TGTGCCAGCAGCGTAACCTTGGGGATAGGACCCCTCCACTTT.

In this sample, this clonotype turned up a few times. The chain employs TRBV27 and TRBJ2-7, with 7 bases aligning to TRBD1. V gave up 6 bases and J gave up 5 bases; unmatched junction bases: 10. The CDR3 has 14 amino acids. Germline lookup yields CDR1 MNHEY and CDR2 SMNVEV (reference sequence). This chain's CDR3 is CASSPRIGGDEQYF. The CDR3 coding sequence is TGTGCCAGCAGCCCACGTATAGGGGGCGACGAGCAGTACTTC.

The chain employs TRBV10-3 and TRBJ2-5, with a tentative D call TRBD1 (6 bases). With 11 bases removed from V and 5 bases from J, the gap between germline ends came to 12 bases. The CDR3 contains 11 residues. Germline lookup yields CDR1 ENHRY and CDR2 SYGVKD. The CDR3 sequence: CAVMGAETQYF. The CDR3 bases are TGTGCCGTCATGGGGGCGGAGACCCAGTACTTC.

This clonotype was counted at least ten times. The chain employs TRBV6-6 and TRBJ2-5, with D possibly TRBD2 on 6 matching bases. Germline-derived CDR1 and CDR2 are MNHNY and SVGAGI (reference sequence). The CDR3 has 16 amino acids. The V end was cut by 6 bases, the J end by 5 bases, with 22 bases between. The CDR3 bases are TGTGCCAGCAGCCCGACTAGTCTACCGATCAGGGAGACCCAGTACTTC. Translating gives CASSPTSLPIRETQYF.

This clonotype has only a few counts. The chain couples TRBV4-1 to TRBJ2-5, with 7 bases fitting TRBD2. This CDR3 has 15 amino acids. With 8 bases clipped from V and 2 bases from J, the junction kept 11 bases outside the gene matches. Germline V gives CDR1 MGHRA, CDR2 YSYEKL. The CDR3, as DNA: TGCGCCAGCCAGAGGCTTAGCGGGTCGCAAGAGACCCAGTACTTC. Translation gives CASQRLSGSQETQYF.

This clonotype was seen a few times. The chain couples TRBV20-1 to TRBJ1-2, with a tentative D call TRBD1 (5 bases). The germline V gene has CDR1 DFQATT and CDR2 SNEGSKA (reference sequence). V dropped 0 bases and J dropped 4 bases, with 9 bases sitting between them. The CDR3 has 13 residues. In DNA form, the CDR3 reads TGCAGTGCTAGAGATAGACAGAGCTATGGCTACACCTTC. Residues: CSARDRQSYGYTF.

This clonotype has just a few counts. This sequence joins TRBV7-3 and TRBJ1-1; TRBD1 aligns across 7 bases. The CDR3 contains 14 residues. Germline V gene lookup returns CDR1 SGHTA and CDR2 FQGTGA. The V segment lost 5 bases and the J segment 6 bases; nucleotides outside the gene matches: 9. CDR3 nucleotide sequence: TGTGCCAGCAGCCTTGACAGGGTGAGCGCTGAAGCTTTCTTT. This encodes CASSLDRVSAEAFF. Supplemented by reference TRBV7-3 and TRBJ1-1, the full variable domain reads GAGVSQTPSNKVTEKGKYVELRCDPISGHTALYWYRQSLGQGPEFLIYFQGTGAADDSGLPNDRFFAVRPEGSVSTLKIQRTERGDSAVYLCASSLDRVSAEAFFGQGTRLTVV.

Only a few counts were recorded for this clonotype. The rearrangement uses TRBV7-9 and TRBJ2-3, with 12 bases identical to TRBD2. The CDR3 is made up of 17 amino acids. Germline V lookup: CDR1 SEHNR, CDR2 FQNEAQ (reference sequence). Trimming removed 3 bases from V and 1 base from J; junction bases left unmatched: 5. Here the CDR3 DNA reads TGTGCCAGCAGCTTGACTAGCGGGGGTTTCCGCACAGATACGCAGTATTTT. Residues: CASSLTSGGFRTDTQYF.